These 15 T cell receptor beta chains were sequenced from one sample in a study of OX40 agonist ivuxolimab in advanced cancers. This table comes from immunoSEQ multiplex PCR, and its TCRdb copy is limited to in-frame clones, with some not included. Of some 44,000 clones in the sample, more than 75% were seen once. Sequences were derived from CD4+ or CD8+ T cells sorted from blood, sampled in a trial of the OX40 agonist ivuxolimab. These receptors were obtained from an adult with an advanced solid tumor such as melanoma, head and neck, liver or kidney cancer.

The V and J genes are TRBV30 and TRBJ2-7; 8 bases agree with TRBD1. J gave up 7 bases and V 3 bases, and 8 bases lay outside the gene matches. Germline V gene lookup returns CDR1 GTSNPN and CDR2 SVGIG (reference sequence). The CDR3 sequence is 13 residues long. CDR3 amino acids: CAWSLGQGGEQYF. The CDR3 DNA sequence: TGTGCCTGGAGCCTAGGACAGGGTGGAGAGCAGTACTTC.

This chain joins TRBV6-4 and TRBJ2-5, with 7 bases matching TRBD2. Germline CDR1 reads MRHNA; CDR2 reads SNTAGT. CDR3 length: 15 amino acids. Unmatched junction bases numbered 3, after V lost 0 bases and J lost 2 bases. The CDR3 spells CASSDSLAEQETQYF. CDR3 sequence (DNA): TGTGCCAGCAGTGACTCTCTAGCGGAGCAAGAGACCCAGTACTTC.

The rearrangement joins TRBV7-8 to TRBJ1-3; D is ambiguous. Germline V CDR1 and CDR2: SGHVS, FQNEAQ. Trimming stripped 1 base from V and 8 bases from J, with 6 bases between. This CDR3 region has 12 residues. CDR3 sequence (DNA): TGTGCCAGCAGCTTAGAAGGGTACACCATATATTTT. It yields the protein CASSLEGYTIYF.

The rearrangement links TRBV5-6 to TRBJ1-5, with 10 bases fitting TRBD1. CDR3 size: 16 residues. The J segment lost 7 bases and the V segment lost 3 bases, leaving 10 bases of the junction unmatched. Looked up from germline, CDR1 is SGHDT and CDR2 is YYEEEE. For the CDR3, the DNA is TGTGCCAGCAGCTCCTCTGGACAGGGGGATAGACAGCCCCAGCATTTT. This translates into CASSSSGQGDRQPQHF.

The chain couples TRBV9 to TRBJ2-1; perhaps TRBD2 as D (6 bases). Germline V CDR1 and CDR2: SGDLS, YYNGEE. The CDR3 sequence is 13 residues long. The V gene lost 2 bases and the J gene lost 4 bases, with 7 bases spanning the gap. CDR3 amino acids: CASSVAGYNEQFF. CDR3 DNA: TGTGCCAGCAGCGTGGCGGGGTACAATGAGCAGTTCTTC.

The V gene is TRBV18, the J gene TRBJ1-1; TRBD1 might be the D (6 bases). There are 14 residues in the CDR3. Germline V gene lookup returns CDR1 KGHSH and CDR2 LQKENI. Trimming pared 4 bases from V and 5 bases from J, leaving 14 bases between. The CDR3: CASSQAGEATEAFF. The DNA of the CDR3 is TGTGCCAGCTCACAGGCAGGGGAGGCGACTGAAGCTTTCTTT.

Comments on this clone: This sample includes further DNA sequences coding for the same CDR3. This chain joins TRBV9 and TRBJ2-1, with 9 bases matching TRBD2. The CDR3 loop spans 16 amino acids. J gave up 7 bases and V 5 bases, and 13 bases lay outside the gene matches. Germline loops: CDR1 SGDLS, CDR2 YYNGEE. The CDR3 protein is CASRGGGAGGENEQFF. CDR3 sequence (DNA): TGTGCCAGCAGGGGAGGGGGGGCGGGAGGGGAAAATGAGCAGTTCTTC.

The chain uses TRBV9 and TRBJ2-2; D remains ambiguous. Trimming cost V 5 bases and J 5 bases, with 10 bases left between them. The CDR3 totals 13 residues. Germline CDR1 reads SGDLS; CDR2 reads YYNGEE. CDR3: CASSPKVTGELFF. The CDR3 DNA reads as TGTGCCAGCAGTCCCAAAGTTACCGGGGAGCTGTTTTTT.

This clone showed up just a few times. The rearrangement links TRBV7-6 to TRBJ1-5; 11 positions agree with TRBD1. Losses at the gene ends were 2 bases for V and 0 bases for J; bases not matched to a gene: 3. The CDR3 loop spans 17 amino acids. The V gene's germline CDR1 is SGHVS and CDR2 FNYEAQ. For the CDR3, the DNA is TGTGCCAGCAGCTTAACGGGGACAGGGGGTAGCAATCAGCCCCAGCATTTT. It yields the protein CASSLTGTGGSNQPQHF.

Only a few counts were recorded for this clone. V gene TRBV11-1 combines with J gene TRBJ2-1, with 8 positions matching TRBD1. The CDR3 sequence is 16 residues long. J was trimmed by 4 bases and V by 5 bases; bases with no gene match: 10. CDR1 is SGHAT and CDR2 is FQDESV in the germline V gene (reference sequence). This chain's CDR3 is CASSTPWGQEYNEQFF. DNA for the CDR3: TGTGCCAGCAGCACCCCCTGGGGACAGGAATACAATGAGCAGTTCTTC.

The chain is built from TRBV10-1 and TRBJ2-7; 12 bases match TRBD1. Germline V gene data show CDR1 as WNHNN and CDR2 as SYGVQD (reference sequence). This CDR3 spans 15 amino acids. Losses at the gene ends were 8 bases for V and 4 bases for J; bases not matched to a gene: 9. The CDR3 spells CASSIPGQGAYEQYF. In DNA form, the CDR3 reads TGCGCCAGCTCCATTCCGGGACAGGGGGCTTACGAGCAGTACTTC.

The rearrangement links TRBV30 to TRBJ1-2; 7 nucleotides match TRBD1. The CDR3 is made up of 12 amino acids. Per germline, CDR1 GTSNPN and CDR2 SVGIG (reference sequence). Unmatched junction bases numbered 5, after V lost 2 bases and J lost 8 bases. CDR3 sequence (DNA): TGTGCCTGGAGTTACCAGGGGGGCGGCTACACCTTC. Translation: CAWSYQGGGYTF.

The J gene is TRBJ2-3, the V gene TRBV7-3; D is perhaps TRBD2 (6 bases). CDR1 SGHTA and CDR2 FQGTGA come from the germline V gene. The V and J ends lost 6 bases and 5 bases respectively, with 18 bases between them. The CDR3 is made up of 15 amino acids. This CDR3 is CASSLTSSARDTQYF. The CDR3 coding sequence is TGTGCCAGCAGTCTAACGTCTAGCGCTAGAGATACGCAGTATTTT.

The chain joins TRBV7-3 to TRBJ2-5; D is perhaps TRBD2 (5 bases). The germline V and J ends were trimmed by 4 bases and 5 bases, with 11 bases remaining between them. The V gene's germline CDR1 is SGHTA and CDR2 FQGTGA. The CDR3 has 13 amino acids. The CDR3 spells CASSSTSGETQYF. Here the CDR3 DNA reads TGTGCCAGCAGCTCTACCTCGGGGGAGACCCAGTACTTC.

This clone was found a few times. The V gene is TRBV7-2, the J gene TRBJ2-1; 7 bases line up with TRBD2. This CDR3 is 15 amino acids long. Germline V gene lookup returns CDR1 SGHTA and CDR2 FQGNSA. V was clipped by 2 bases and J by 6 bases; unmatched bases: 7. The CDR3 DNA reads TGTGCCAGCAGCTTAATTCAGGGCGGGGGCAATGAGCAGTTCTTC. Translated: CASSLIQGGGNEQFF.